This T cell receptor beta chain comes out of a study of identical twins. Study conclusions and caveats: Insertions were reduced in abundant cord blood beta clonotypes but not in memory repertoires.

Worth noting for this clonotype: What it binds is unknown.

V was trimmed by 5 bases and J by 1 base, leaving 12 bases between them. The CDR3 is made up of 15 amino acids. The germline gives CDR1 SEHNR, CDR2 FQNEAQ (reference sequence). Template switching added a universal primer site, and cDNA bore unique molecular identifiers. TCRdb recomputed calls from the 5' RACE reads with MiXCR, one row per CDR3 protein. The table lists some 190,000 distinct CDR3 sequences, around 15% of them singletons, with 35% to 50% in the top ten. These data also featured in a second study, about T cells expressing NK-cell markers.

Material: CD8+ T cells sorted from blood. This TCR was recovered from a woman between 18 and 29 years old in good health. The rearrangement links TRBV7-9 to TRBJ2-4, with a weak D call TRBD1 (6 bases). The CDR3 region is CASSPEQGAKNIQYF. The CDR3 nucleotides read TGTGCCAGCAGCCCAGAGCAGGGGGCCAAAAACATTCAGTACTTC.